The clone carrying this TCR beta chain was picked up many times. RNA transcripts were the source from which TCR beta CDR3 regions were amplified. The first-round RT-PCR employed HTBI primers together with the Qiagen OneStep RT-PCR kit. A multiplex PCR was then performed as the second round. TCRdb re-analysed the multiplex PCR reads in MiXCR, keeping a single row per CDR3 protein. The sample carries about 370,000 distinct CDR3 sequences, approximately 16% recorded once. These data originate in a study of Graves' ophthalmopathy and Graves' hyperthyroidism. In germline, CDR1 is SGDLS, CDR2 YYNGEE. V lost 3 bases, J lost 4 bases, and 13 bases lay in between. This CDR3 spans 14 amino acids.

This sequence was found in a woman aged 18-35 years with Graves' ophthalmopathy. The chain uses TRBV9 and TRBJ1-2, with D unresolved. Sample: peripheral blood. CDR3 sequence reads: CASSGTSRSYGYTF. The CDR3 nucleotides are TGTGCCAGCAGCGGGACCTCACGCTCCTATGGCTACACCTTC.